This note documents a single TCR beta chain sequence. This clonotype occurred once. There is no known antigen for this receptor. This may arise from a read error, as a much more abundant clone is one base away. This sample is drawn from a study of tumor-infiltrating lymphocytes in primary liver carcinoma (dated by TCRdb to about 2017). Concerning the study at large: Of the five patients, three men and two women aged 30 to 69 years, four had hepatocellular carcinoma and one had combined HCC and intrahepatic cholangiocarcinoma. The five patients had tumors staged T1-T3 N0M0, with maximum diameters ranging from roughly 4.2 to 11 cm. Samples yielded roughly 3.5 to 8 million productive TCRbeta reads; read depth did not differ significantly between tissue types. For each liver tumor, the study sampled five regions along with adjacent normal tissue and blood, and applied TCRbeta repertoire sequencing, expression microarrays and whole-exome sequencing. TCRbeta repertoire sequencing covered roughly 35 specimens from 5 patients: roughly 25 tumor regions, 5 adjacent noncancerous liver tissues and 5 peripheral blood samples. Agilent mRNA microarray profiling was performed on the roughly 25 tumor region samples to relate TCRbeta repertoire diversity to the local molecular phenotype. Reproducibility between technical replicate repertoires was high, with correlation coefficients above 0.95 and mean shared-clone rates about 0.89. Here is what the overall study found, with its caveats: With just a few patients in the study, the authors point out that the findings should be validated in a larger study. Because sequencing covered only the TCR beta chain and unpaired alpha chains were not captured, true repertoire diversity is likely underestimated. Because the samples were bulk and unsorted, CD4+ and CD8+ T cell repertoires could not be compared. The top 250 clones made up a significantly larger repertoire fraction in tumors than in blood (p = 0.039). Just about 7.5-24% of top clones turned up in all five regions of a tumor, which suggests spatial heterogeneity among tumor-infiltrating T cells. Repertoire overlap was higher between tumor regions (mean roughly 35%) than tumor-adjacent (around 17%) or tumor-blood (about 14%) pairs, consistent with antigen-driven expansion.

A constant-region primer and ProtoScript II reverse transcriptase were used to reverse-transcribe TCRbeta-specific cDNA from around 540 ng total RNA. The TCRbeta libraries were prepared through three rounds of nested multiplex PCR following a slightly modified ARM-PCR procedure. Each of the first two PCR rounds ran for roughly 9 cycles and used multiplex TRBV1-TRBV30 forward primers together with a Cbeta reverse primer. A final 25-cycle PCR with Deep VentR polymerase added sample barcodes and Illumina adapters. Amplicons of 200-500 bp were gel-purified with a QIAquick gel extraction kit before sequencing. The TCRbeta amplicons were sequenced with 250-bp paired-end reads on an Illumina HiSeq 2500. Processing in the source paper ran as follows. Reads were quality-trimmed with Trimmomatic v0.33, and paired reads were merged with FLASH v1.2.11 to recover full CDR3 sequences. V, D and J germline segments were assigned to the rearranged TCRbeta sequences by MiGEC v1.2.1b. Clonotype statistics and Shannon-Wiener diversity indices were computed with VDJtools v1.0.0. To reduce sampling bias, subsequent analyses other than the diversity analysis used only the 250 most abundant clonotypes in each sample. The public sequencing data were trimmed at Q25 with fastp and processed into clonotypes with MiXCR by TCRdb, which kept only in-frame beta chains. Rows are combined by CDR3 protein, so each entry shows the most common genes and DNA. TCRdb, not the authors, supplied the V and J calls. The sample includes 90,000 to 140,000 distinct CDR3 sequences, with roughly 80% observed a single time. More than 15% of the sample comes from the top ten.

Via the germline V gene, CDR1 is SGHRS and CDR2 YFSETQ. From the cysteine through the phenylalanine, the CDR3 covers 15 amino acids. Of all the DNA, just the CDR3 is kept, 45 bases in frame from base 1. Without any cell sorting, total RNA and DNA were co-extracted from about 20-30 mg of bulk tissue using the AllPrep DNA/RNA mini kit. Surgical resection was performed in China between November 2015 and 2016 on five or six patients with histopathologically diagnosed primary liver carcinoma. At the time of sampling, the patients were treatment-naive and had chronic HBV infection. Five spatially separated regions were sampled from each tumor: the superior, inferior, left-lateral and right-lateral poles, plus the tumor centre. Histological examination found more than 80% viable tumor cells in every tumor sample. Fresh tumor and adjacent tissue pieces were bisected, with one half stored in RNAlater at -80 degrees C and the other half sent for histology.

The V gene is TRBV5-1 and the J gene is TRBJ1-5; a tentative D match to TRBD1 spans 6 bases. The sample comprised liver tumor tissue from sampling region 3. Taken with the paper, the label for cell subset or site translates to: tumor region T3, left-lateral pole. The TCR comes from a middle-aged man with primary liver carcinoma and hepatitis B virus infection. The CDR3 here reads CASSFGGEGNQPKHF. The DNA sequence reads TGCGCCAGCAGCTTCGGGGGCGAAGGCAATCAGCCCAAGCATTTT.